This entry concerns a single T cell receptor (beta chain). This clone has a count of ten or more. Its antigen remains undetermined. The read gets to within 3 residues of the CDR3 end, and the germline J gene fills in the rest. This specimen comes from a study of T cell clonality in common variable immunodeficiency (dated by TCRdb to 2014 to 2015). V loses 0 bases of germline sequence and J loses 4 bases, and the interval between the two ends is 10 bases. In the germline V gene, CDR1 corresponds to LGHNA and CDR2 to YNFKEQ. The CDR3 spans 15 residues, from the cysteine through the phenylalanine. Sequencing covers 36 bases of the CDR3, shown here with the frame starting at base 1. Most of the CVID patients and most of the healthy controls were of Caucasian heritage. Heparinized peripheral whole blood samples of about 4.5 to 8.5 ml were collected from each donor. Genomic DNA from adults with common variable immune deficiency (CVID) and from healthy adult controls was used to sequence TCRbeta CDR3 repertoires. There were approximately 22 healthy adult volunteers in the control group (roughly twelve female and 10 male), ranging in age from roughly 23 to 70 years, with a mean age of roughly 35. Diluted blood was subjected to density centrifugation over Hypaque 1077 or Ficoll-Paque for isolation of peripheral blood mononuclear cells. Genomic DNA was obtained from unsorted mononuclear cells using either Qiagen column purification or a centrifugation-based method.

CVID samples and control samples contributed equivalent amounts of genomic DNA as sequencing input. For every sample, a 60 bp segment covering the rearranged TCRbeta CDR3 region was amplified and then sequenced. The immunoSEQ assay, a bias-corrected multiplex PCR with high-throughput sequencing, was employed for TCRbeta amplification. The study's own analysis went as follows. Every unique nucleotide sequence counted as a clone and was annotated with V, D and J genes, copy number and frequency. Sequences were labeled productive if in frame, and non-productive if out of frame or containing stop codons. As previously described, clonality was calculated on the basis of Shannon's entropy. Mean CDR3 Kyte-Doolittle hydropathy was derived from the predicted amino acid sequences of productive clones. The R hclust function was used to hierarchically cluster scaled V gene usage with Manhattan distance and complete linkage. Sharing of clones by CDR3 amino acid sequence was evaluated by resampling 12 repertoires per group over 100 rounds. The repertoires were searched for around 75 published EBV-specific and roughly 240 published CMV-specific TCRbeta sequences. A couple of CVID samples yielding fewer than 10,000 sequences were excluded from analysis, leaving approximately 42 CVID repertoires. As stored in TCRdb, this immuneACCESS dataset retains in-frame rearrangements with V and J assigned. A fraction of the clones does not appear; measured against another copy, unresolved V genes explain less than half of the discrepancy, and the remainder lacks a known reason. V, J and clone size reflect that table, while D and trimming were determined from the DNA. The sample has under 45,000 clones on record, with no singletons. Over 1.3% of the sample is in the top ten clones.

What the study reported, not specific to this receptor: Compared with healthy controls, CVID subjects showed increased TCRbeta clonality (t-test p = 0.018), a feature most characteristic of about a third of subjects. Even though DNA input was the same, control samples had an average of about 80,000 unique sequences each, compared with 25,000 to 35,000 in CVID samples. CVID subjects shared fewer TCRbeta clones with each other than healthy controls did (p < 0.0001). According to the authors, finding the cause of the higher clonality in CVID would require sequencing the repertoires of T cell subpopulations. Correlations between repertoire features and clinical complications were limited by patient heterogeneity within the CVID cohort. Fewer deletions and N-nucleotide insertions were reportedly observed in CVID TCRbeta sequences, and highly modified clones with 13 or more V deletions were reportedly absent from CVID TCRbeta sequences.

Sequencing was performed on peripheral blood mononuclear cells. The sequence is built from TRBV4-2 and TRBJ2-1, with no reliable assignment of the D segment. The receptor's source is a person between 18 and 69 years old in good health. The sequenced CDR3 bases are TGTGCCAGCAGCCAAGATCGCGGTACTTACAATGAG. Its amino acids are CASSQDRGTYNE. The CDR3 reads in full as CASSQDRGTYNEQFF.